This T cell receptor (beta chain) was captured in a study of cytomegalovirus exposure and HLA in healthy donors (dated by TCRdb to 2015 to 2018). The study in broad terms: According to a later analysis, the approximately 130 validation repertoires were produced on the same platform as the 666 repertoires of the first cohort. The aim of the study was to test whether cataloging public T cell receptors could identify signatures of past pathogen exposure. In addition to the first cohort of 500 to 850 subjects, a separate validation cohort of 100 to 150 different subjects was used. To predict cytomegalovirus infection status, the study combined high-throughput TCR immunosequencing, statistical association of individual TCRs with disease status, and machine learning. General conclusions and limits of the study: A total of about 180 TCR beta chains were listed by the study as associated with cytomegalovirus. Across donors, most TCR sequences were observed very rarely, whereas some public TCRs were present in many individuals. Subsequent analysis determined that TCRs grouped into clusters in the first cohort also showed a tendency toward co-occurrence across the 90 to 150 validation repertoires, and 85% to 95% of cluster scores exceeded 0. All 120 or so repertoires were used to score co-occurrence in the validation cohort in a later analysis, because that analysis had no HLA typing for the cohort. In vitro tests confirmed that a few of the cytomegalovirus-associated TCR beta chains recognize cytomegalovirus antigens. The authors suggested that the approach could potentially be generalized to other disease states and immunological phenotypes. In both the original and validation cohorts, the classifier was reported to diagnose cytomegalovirus status with high specificity and sensitivity.

Library method: the immunoSEQ multiplex PCR assay. In the original analysis: To diagnose cytomegalovirus status from the catalog of TCR beta chain sequences, a statistical classification framework was built. TCRdb mirrors the immuneACCESS table, restricted to in-frame sequences. Some clones are absent from its copies; in checked studies, under half trace to an unresolved V gene, and the reason for the others is unknown. V, J and clone size derive from that table, while D and trimming were established from the DNA sequence. Present in this sample are 70,000 or so clones, about 89% of which were seen just once. Roughly 3.1% of the sample rests with the top ten. The germline V gene (reference sequence) sets CDR1 to LNHDA and CDR2 to SQIVND. From the cysteine up to the phenylalanine, the CDR3 has a length of 13 residues. The DNA shown is the 39-base CDR3, in frame from base 1. V is reduced by 3 bases and J by 7 bases, leaving a spacing of 12 bases between them.

Separate from the approximately 700-subject first cohort, the validation cohort of 90 to 150 subjects was the group to which the donors belonged. As regards this clone: Its antigen is unknown. No base-level quality is on record; no much larger clone is a single base apart.

The chain is assembled from TRBV19 and TRBJ1-2; the D gene identity is not certain. The sample was PBMCs. The TCR sequence derives from a man aged 18 to 35 in good health and CMV-seronegative. This receptor carries the CDR3 CASSMEQRFGYTF. Read as DNA, the sequence is TGTGCCAGTAGTATGGAACAGCGGTTTGGCTACACCTTC.